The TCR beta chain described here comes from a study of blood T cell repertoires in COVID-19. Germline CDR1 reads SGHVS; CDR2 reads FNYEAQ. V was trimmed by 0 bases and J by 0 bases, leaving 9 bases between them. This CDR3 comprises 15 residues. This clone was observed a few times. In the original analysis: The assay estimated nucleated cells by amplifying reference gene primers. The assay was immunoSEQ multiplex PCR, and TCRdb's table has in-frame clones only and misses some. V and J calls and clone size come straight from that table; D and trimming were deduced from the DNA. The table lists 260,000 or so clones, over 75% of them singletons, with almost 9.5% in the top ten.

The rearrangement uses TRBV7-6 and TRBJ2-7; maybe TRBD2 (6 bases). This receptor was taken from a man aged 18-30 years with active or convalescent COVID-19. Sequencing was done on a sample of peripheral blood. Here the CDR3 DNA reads TGTGCCAGCAGCTTAGCGGCGGGGTTCTCCTACGAGCAGTACTTC. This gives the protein CASSLAAGFSYEQYF.